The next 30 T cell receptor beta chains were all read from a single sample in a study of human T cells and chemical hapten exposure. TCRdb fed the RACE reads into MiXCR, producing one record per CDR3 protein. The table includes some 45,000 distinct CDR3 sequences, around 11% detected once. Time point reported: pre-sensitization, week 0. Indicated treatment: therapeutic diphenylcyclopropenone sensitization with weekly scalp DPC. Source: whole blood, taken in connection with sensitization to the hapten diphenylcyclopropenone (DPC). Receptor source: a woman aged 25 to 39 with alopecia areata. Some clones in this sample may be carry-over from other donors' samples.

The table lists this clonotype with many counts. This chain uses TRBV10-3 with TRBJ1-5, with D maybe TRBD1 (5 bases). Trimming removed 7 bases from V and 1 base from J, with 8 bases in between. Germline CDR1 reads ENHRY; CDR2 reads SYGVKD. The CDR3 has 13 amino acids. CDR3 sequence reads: CAITGDSNQPQHF. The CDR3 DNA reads TGTGCCATCACGGGGGACAGCAATCAGCCCCAGCATTTT.

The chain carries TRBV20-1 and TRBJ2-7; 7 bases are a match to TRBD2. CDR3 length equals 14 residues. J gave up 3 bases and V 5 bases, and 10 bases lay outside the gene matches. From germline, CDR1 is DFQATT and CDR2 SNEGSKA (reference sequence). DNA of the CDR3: TGCAGTGCTTACCTGCGGGAGCAGGGCTACGAGCAGTACTTC. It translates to CSAYLREQGYEQYF.

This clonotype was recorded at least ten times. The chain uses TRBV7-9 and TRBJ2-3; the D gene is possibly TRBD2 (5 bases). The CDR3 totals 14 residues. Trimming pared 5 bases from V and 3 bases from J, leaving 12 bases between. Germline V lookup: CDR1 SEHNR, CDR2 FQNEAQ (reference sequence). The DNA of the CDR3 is TGTGCCAGCAGCCCCGTACGGGAAACAGATACGCAGTATTTT. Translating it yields CASSPVRETDTQYF.

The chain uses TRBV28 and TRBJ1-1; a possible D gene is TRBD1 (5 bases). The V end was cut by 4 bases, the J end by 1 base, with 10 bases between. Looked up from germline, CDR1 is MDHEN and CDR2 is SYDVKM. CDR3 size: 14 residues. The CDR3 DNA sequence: TGTGCCAGCAGTTCGTTCGGGGCGAACACTGAAGCTTTCTTT. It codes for CASSSFGANTEAFF.

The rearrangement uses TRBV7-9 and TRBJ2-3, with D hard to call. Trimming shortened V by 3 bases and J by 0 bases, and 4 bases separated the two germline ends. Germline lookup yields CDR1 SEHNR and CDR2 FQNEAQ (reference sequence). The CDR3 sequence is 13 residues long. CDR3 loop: CASSFGSTDTQYF. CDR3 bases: TGTGCCAGCAGCTTCGGCAGCACAGATACGCAGTATTTT.

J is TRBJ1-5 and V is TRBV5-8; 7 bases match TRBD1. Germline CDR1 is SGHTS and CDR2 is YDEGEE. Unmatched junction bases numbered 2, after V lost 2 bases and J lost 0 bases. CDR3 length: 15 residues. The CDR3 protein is CASSFRGSSNQPQHF. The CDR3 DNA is TGTGCCAGCAGCTTCAGGGGGAGTAGCAATCAGCCCCAGCATTTT.

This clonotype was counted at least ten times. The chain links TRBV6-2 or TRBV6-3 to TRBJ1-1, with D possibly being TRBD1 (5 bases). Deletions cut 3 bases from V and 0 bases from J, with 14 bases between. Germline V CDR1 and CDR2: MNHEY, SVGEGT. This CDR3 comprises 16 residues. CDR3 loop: CASSYPGWAMNTEAFF. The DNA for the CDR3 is TGTGCCAGCAGTTATCCAGGGTGGGCGATGAACACTGAAGCTTTCTTT.

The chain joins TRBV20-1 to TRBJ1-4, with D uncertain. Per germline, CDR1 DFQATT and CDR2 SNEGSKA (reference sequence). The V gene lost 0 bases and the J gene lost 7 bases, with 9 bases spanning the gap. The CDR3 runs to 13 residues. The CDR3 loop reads CSARDRNSEKLFF. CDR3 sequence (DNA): TGCAGTGCTAGAGATAGGAATAGTGAAAAACTGTTTTTT.

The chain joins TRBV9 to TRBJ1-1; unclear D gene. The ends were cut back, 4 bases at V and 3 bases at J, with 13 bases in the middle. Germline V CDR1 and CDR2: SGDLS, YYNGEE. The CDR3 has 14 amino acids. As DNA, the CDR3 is TGTGCCAGCAGCCCCCCCCAGGCCTACACTGAAGCTTTCTTT. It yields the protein CASSPPQAYTEAFF.

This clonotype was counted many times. In DNA, the CDR3 is TGTGCCAGCAGCTTATTAGGCACCGAGTCTGGCTACACCTTC. Translating it yields CASSLLGTESGYTF. V gene TRBV7-9 combines with J gene TRBJ1-2; D call uncertain. Germline CDR1 and CDR2: SEHNR and FQNEAQ (reference sequence). This CDR3 is 14 amino acids long. V gave up 2 bases and J gave up 7 bases, with 14 bases separating them.

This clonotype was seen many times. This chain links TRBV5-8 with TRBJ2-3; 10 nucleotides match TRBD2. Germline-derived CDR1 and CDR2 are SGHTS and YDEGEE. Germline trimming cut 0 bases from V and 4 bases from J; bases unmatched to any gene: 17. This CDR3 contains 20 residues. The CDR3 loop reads CASSLGWQGRLAGVPDTQYF. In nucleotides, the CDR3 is TGTGCCAGCAGCTTGGGATGGCAGGGGCGGCTAGCGGGAGTCCCAGATACGCAGTATTTT.

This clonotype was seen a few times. CDR3 DNA sequence: TGTGCCAGCCGGACCTGGGAGGTCGGCTACAATGAGCAGTTCTTC. It is translated as CASRTWEVGYNEQFF. V usage is TRBV6-2 or TRBV6-3 and J usage is TRBJ2-1; perhaps TRBD2 as D (6 bases). V was pared by 8 bases and J by 3 bases, with 17 bases between. Per the germline V gene, CDR1 is MNHEY and CDR2 is SVGEGT. This CDR3 is 15 amino acids long.

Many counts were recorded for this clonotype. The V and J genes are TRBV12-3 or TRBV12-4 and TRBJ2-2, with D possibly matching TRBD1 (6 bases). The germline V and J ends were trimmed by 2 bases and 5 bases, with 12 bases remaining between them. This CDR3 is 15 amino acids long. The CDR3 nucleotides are TGTGCCAGCAGTTTACAGGGGCAAGCAACCGGGGAGCTGTTTTTT. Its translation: CASSLQGQATGELFF.

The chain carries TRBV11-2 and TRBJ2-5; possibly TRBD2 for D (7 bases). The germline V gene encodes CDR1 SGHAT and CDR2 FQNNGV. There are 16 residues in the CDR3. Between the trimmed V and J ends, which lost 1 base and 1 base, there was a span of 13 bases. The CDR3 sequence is CASSLAGGGPQETQYF. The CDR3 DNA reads TGTGCCAGCAGCTTAGCGGGGGGCGGGCCCCAAGAGACCCAGTACTTC.

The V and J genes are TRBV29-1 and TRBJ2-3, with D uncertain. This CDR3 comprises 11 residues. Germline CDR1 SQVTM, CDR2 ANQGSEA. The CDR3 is CAGRGADTQYF. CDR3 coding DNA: TGCGCAGGACGTGGGGCAGATACGCAGTATTTT.

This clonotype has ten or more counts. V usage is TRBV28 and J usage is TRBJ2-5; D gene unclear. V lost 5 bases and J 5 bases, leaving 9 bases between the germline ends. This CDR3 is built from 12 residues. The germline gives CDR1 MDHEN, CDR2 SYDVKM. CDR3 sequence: CASSGRLETQYF. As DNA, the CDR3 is TGTGCCAGCAGTGGAAGGCTCGAGACCCAGTACTTC.

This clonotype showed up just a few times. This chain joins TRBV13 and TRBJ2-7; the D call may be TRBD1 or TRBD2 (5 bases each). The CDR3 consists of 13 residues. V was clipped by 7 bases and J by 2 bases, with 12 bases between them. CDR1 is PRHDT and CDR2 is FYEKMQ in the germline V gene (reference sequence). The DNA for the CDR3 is TGTGCCAGCAAGGGCATGGGGGCCTACGAGCAGTACTTC. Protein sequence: CASKGMGAYEQYF.

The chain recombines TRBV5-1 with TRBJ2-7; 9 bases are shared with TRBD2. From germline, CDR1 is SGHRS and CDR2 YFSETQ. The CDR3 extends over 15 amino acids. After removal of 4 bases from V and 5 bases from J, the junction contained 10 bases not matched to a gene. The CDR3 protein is CASSGGSSGIHEQYF. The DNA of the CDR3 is TGCGCCAGCAGCGGGGGGTCTAGCGGGATCCACGAGCAGTACTTC.

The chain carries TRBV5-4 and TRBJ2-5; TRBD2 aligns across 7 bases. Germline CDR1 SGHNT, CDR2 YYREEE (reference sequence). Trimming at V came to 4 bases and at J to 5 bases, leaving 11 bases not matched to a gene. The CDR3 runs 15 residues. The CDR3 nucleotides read TGTGCCAGCAGCCCTGCCGGGGGGACTCGGGAGACCCAGTACTTC. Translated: CASSPAGGTRETQYF.

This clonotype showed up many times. DNA for the CDR3: TGCAGTGCAACCCCGGGGGCCCAAGAGACCCAGTACTTC. This sequence encodes CSATPGAQETQYF. The chain has TRBV20-1 and TRBJ2-5; tentatively, D is TRBD1 or TRBD2 (6 bases each). Germline loops: CDR1 DFQATT, CDR2 SNEGSKA (reference sequence). V gave up 6 bases and J gave up 1 base, with 12 bases separating them. The CDR3 length is 13 residues.

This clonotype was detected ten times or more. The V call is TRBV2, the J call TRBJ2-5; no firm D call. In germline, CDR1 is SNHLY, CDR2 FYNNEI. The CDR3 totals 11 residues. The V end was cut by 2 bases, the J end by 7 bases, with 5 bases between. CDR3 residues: CASSEYGTQYF. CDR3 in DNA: TGTGCCAGCAGTGAATATGGGACCCAGTACTTC.

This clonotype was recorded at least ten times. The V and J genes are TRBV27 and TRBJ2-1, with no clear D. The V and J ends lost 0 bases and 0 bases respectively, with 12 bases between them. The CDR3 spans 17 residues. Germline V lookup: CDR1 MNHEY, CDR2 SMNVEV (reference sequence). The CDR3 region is CASSLSLFTSSYNEQFF. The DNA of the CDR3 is TGTGCCAGCAGTTTATCCCTTTTCACGAGCTCCTACAATGAGCAGTTCTTC.

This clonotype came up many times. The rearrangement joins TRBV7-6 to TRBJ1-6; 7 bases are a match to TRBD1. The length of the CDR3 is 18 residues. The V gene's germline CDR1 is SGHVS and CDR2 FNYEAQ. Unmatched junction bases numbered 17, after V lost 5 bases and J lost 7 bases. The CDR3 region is CASSIDPGTELYNSPLHF. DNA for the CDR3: TGTGCCAGCAGCATCGATCCCGGGACAGAACTCTACAATTCACCCCTCCACTTT.

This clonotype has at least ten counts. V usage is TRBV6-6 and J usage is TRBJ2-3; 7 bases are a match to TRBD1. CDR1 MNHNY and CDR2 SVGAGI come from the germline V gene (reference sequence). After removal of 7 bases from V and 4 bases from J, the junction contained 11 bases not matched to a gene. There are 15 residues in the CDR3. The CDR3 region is CASTPGTVFPDTQYF. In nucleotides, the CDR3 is TGTGCCAGCACCCCAGGGACAGTTTTCCCAGATACGCAGTATTTT.

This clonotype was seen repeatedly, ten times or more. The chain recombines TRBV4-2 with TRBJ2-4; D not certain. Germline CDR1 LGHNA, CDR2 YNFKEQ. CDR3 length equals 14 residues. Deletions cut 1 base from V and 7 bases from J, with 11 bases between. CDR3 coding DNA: TGTGCCAGCAGCCAAGTCGGAGTTAGCAACATTCAGTACTTC. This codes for CASSQVGVSNIQYF.

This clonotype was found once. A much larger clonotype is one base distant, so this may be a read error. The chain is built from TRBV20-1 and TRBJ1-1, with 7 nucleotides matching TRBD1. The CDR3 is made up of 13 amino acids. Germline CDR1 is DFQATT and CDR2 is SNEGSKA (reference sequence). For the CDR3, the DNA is TGCAGTGCTGGGGGACAGCTGAACACTGAAGTTTTCTTT. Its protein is CSAGGQLNTEVFF.

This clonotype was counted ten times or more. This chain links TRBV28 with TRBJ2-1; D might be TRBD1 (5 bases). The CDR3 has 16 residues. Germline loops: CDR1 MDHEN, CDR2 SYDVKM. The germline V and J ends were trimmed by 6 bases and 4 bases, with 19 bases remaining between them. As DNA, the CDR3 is TGTGCCAGCAGCCACTTGGGGCCCGACCAATACAATGAGCAGTTCTTC. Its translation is CASSHLGPDQYNEQFF. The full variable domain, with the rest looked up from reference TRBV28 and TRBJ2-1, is DVKVTQSSRYLVKRTGEKVFLECVQDMDHENMFWYRQDPGLGLRLIYFSYDVKMKEKGDIPEGYSVSREKKERFSLILESASTNQTSMYLCASSHLGPDQYNEQFFGPGTRLTVL.

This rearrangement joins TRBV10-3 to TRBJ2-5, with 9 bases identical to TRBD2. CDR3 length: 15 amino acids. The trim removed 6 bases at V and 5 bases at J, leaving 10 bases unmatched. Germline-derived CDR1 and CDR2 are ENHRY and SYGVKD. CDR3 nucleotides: TGTGCCATCAGGGGTGTCGCGGGAGGGCAGGAGACCCAGTACTTC. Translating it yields CAIRGVAGGQETQYF.

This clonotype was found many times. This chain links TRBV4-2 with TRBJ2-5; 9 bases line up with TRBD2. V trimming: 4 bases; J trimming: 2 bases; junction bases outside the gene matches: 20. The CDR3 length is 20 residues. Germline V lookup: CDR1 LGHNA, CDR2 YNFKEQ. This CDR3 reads CASSPRGLIAGEGEQETQYF. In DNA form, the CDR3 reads TGTGCCAGCAGCCCCCGGGGTTTGATAGCGGGAGAAGGGGAGCAAGAGACCCAGTACTTC.

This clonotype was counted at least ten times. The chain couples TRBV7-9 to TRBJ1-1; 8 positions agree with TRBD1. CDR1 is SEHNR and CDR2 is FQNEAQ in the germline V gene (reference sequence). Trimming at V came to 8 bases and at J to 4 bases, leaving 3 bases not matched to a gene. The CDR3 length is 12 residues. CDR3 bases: TGTGCCAGCCAGGGGGCCGGCACTGAAGCTTTCTTT. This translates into CASQGAGTEAFF.